These T cell receptor beta chains were read from a single sample in a study of cytomegalovirus exposure and HLA in healthy donors. Profiled with immunoSEQ multiplex PCR; TCRdb holds only in-frame clones, not every one. The table includes around 64,000 clones, roughly nine tenths detected once. Source material: PBMCs. The receptors here all came from a woman in her 30s in good health and CMV-seropositive. Each CDR3 is given with its conserved first and last residue. Each record gives: D gene, clone size, J gene, V gene, CDR3 protein, CDR3 DNA. The D gene is left open where the match is weak. Rows give clone size only sometimes, using once, few, many, or a class for an expanded clone.

D: .; size: .; J: TRBJ2-1; V: TRBV9; CDR3: CASSVATAAAYNEQFF; DNA: TGTGCCAGCAGCGTAGCTACGGCGGCGGCATACAATGAGCAGTTCTTC
D: TRBD1; size: once; J: TRBJ2-2; V: TRBV5-1; CDR3: CASSPGTGHTGELFF; DNA: TGCGCCAGCAGCCCCGGGACAGGGCACACCGGGGAGCTGTTTTTT
D: .; size: .; J: TRBJ2-3; V: TRBV4-2; CDR3: CASSPEESDTQYF; DNA: TGTGCCAGCAGCCCCGAAGAGTCAGATACGCAGTATTTT
D: .; size: .; J: TRBJ2-7; V: TRBV7-9; CDR3: CASSLAPVTYEQYF; DNA: TGTGCCAGCAGCTTAGCGCCGGTGACCTACGAGCAGTACTTC
D: .; size: .; J: TRBJ2-1; V: TRBV18; CDR3: CASSPETGHDEQFF; DNA: TGTGCCAGCTCACCAGAGACAGGTCATGATGAGCAGTTCTTC
D: TRBD2; size: .; J: TRBJ2-3; V: TRBV9; CDR3: CASSVGGYMGLAGGRTDTQYF; DNA: TGTGCCAGCAGCGTAGGTGGTTATATGGGACTAGCGGGAGGAAGGACAGATACGCAGTATTTT
D: TRBD2; size: .; J: TRBJ2-3; V: TRBV4-2; CDR3: CASSQEDRSGRASYDTQYF; DNA: TGTGCCAGCAGCCAAGAAGACCGGAGCGGGAGGGCCTCATATGATACGCAGTATTTT
D: .; size: .; J: TRBJ2-4; V: TRBV7-9; CDR3: CASSLRGAPGGKSKNIQYF; DNA: TGTGCCAGCAGCTTGAGGGGGGCTCCAGGGGGGAAGAGCAAAAACATTCAGTACTTC
D: .; size: .; J: TRBJ1-3; V: TRBV6-1; CDR3: CASSVNYRHSGNTIYF; DNA: TGTGCCAGCAGTGTTAATTACAGACACTCTGGAAACACCATATATTTT
D: TRBD1; size: .; J: TRBJ2-2; V: TRBV5-1; CDR3: CASSEDREGELFF; DNA: TGCGCCAGCAGCGAGGACAGGGAGGGGGAGCTGTTTTTT
D: TRBD1; size: once; J: TRBJ2-6; V: TRBV9; CDR3: CASSATGAGANVLTF; DNA: TGTGCCAGCAGCGCGACAGGGGCTGGGGCCAACGTCCTGACTTTC
D: .; size: .; J: TRBJ2-5; V: TRBV10-3; CDR3: CAISVRAEETQYF; DNA: TGTGCCATCAGTGTACGCGCCGAAGAGACCCAGTACTTC
D: .; size: .; J: TRBJ2-5; V: TRBV9; CDR3: CASSVADSDQYF; DNA: TGTGCCAGCAGCGTAGCTGACTCCGACCAGTACTTC
D: .; size: .; J: TRBJ1-6; V: TRBV5-1; CDR3: CASSFSGGSPLHF; DNA: TGCGCCAGCAGCTTTTCGGGGGGGTCACCCCTCCACTTT
D: .; size: .; J: TRBJ2-1; V: TRBV20-1; CDR3: CSVRVYNEQFF; DNA: TGCAGTGTCCGAGTATATAATGAGCAGTTCTTC
D: .; size: few; J: TRBJ1-1; V: TRBV5-6; CDR3: CASSRGGLAEAFF; DNA: TGTGCCAGCAGCCGGGGGGGGCTGGCTGAAGCTTTCTTT
D: .; size: once; J: TRBJ2-5; V: TRBV4-1; CDR3: CASSQEGRGETQYF; DNA: TGCGCCAGCAGCCAAGAGGGAAGGGGGGAGACCCAGTACTTC
D: TRBD1; size: .; J: TRBJ1-5; V: TRBV10-2; CDR3: CASSPLIGLTGNKTRQPQHF; DNA: TGCGCCAGCAGCCCTCTCATAGGTTTGACAGGGAACAAAACACGTCAGCCCCAGCATTTT
D: TRBD2; size: few; J: TRBJ2-1; V: TRBV4-1; CDR3: CASSQPLRTSTLGSYNEQFF; DNA: TGCGCCAGCAGCCAACCCCTCAGGACTAGCACACTTGGCTCCTACAATGAGCAGTTCTTC
D: .; size: .; J: TRBJ2-6; V: TRBV28; CDR3: CACIGGSSGANVLTF; DNA: TGTGCCTGCATAGGGGGAAGCTCTGGGGCCAACGTCCTGACTTTC
D: .; size: once; J: TRBJ2-3; V: TRBV27; CDR3: CASKKLVTHPDTQYF; DNA: TGTGCCAGCAAAAAACTAGTCACGCACCCAGATACGCAGTATTTT
D: .; size: .; J: TRBJ2-2; V: TRBV2; CDR3: CASSVRLENGELFF; DNA: TGTGCCAGCAGTGTGAGACTAGAGAACGGGGAGCTGTTTTTT
D: .; size: .; J: TRBJ1-1; V: TRBV5-1; CDR3: CASSLTTPNTEAFF; DNA: TGCGCCAGCAGCCTGACAACACCTAACACTGAAGCTTTCTTT
D: .; size: .; J: TRBJ2-1; V: TRBV6-1; CDR3: CASSEQQGINEQFF; DNA: TGTGCCAGCAGTGAACAACAGGGCATCAATGAGCAGTTCTTC
D: .; size: .; J: TRBJ1-2; V: TRBV20-1; CDR3: CSAREMRAYTF; DNA: TGCAGTGCTAGAGAAATGAGGGCCTACACCTTC
D: TRBD1; size: .; J: TRBJ1-2; V: TRBV15; CDR3: CATSRDSRQGVGGYTF; DNA: TGTGCCACCAGCAGAGATAGTAGACAGGGGGTAGGTGGCTACACCTTC
D: TRBD1; size: .; J: TRBJ1-1; V: TRBV19; CDR3: CASSIGTGIGPAEAFF; DNA: TGTGCCAGTAGTATAGGGACAGGGATCGGTCCGGCTGAAGCTTTCTTT
D: .; size: .; J: TRBJ1-2; V: TRBV6-6; CDR3: CASSYSDSSYGYTF; DNA: TGTGCCAGCAGTTACTCAGACAGCTCGTATGGCTACACCTTC
D: .; size: .; J: TRBJ2-7; V: TRBV7-8; CDR3: CASSLLTGLYEQYF; DNA: TGTGCCAGCAGCTTACTTACTGGTCTGTACGAGCAGTACTTC